This entry concerns a single T cell receptor beta chain. What it binds is unknown. The source of the sample is a study of T cell responses to AZD1222 COVID-19 vaccine. Study-wide background: Pooling covered second doses at about 4 or about 12 weeks.

V trimming: 9 bases; J trimming: 3 bases; junction bases outside the gene matches: 21. The CDR3 covers 19 residues. CDR1 is KGHDR and CDR2 is SFDVKD in the germline V gene. Study-level results: Close to half of all spike-specific TCRs reportedly target regions of the variants that are unmutated.

Data came from immunoSEQ multiplex PCR; TCRdb stores just in-frame clones and leaves some out. Of around 78,000 clones in the sample, approximately 90% are singletons; the top ten hold roughly a quarter. This sequence originates from an adult in good health. Sequences were derived from peripheral blood, sampled on day 0 of AZD1222 vaccination. The V gene is TRBV24-1, the J gene TRBJ2-2, with 7 bases identical to TRBD1. CDR3 sequence reads: CATQPRRDRSGFYTGELFF. CDR3 in DNA: TGTGCCACCCAGCCGCGACGGGACAGATCGGGTTTTTACACCGGGGAGCTGTTTTTT.